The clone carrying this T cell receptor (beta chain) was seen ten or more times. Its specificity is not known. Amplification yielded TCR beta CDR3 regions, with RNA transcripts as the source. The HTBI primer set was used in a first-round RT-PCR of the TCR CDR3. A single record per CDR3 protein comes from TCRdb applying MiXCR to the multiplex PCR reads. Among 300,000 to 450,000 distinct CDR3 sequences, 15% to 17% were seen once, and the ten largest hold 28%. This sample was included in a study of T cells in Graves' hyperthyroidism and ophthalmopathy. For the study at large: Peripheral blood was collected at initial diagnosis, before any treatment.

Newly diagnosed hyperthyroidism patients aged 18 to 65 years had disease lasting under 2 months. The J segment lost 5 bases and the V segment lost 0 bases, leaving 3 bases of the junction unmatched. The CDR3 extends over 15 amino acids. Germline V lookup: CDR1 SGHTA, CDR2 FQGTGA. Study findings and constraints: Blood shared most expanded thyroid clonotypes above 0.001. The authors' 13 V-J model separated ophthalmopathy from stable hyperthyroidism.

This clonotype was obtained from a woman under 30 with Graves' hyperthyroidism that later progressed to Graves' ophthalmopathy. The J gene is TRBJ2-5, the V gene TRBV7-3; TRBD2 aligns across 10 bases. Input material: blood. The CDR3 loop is CASSLTSGRTETQYF. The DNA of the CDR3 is TGTGCCAGCAGCTTAACTAGCGGGAGGACTGAGACCCAGTACTTC.